This T cell receptor beta chain was recorded in a study of beta chain features in type 1 diabetes (dated by TCRdb to between 2018 and 2020). Study-level background: Mean age, gender distribution, total cell number and subset yield were not different between patients and healthy donors. Naive and central memory subsets were obtained from all 28 donors, but regulatory and stem cell-like memory subsets were isolated from only 8 patients and 8 healthy donors. The study compared the TCRB repertoires of sorted circulating CD4+ T cell subsets in recently diagnosed type 1 diabetes patients with those in matched healthy donors. A total of some 110 million sorted cells were examined across all samples, and a strong correlation was observed between cell number per subset and RNA yield. Findings and caveats that apply to the study as a whole: Because cDNA was sequenced instead of genomic DNA, activated cells with high expression could be over-represented, although the groups did not differ in activation or CD3 levels. PCR may preferentially amplify shorter templates, but because patient and control samples were amplified and corrected together, any resulting skew would affect both groups equally. Naive, central memory and regulatory TCRB repertoires appeared to be more alike among patients than among healthy donors. A moderate but significant shortening of TCRB CDR3 length was observed in type 1 diabetes patients in all four CD4+ subsets. HLA sub-analyses involved small numbers of individuals, so any influence of HLA type on TCRB rearrangement remained unresolved. At VDJ recombination sites, patients with type 1 diabetes made fewer insertions and deleted more nucleotides, a pattern implying thymic rearrangement abnormalities.

After removal of 7 bases from V and 6 bases from J, the junction retains 2 bases not matched to a gene. CDR3 length: 11 amino acids, cysteine to phenylalanine. Only the CDR3 part of the read is kept: 33 bases, read in frame from the first base. Based on the germline V gene, the CDR1 and CDR2 sequences are SGDLS and YYNGEE. Each donor gave one peripheral blood draw, averaging approximately 0.12 L, which was collected into heparinised tubes. Naive, central memory, regulatory and stem cell-like memory CD4+ T cells were sorted on a BD FACSAria II using a panel including CD45RO, CCR7, CD25, CD127, CD95 and CD27. A purity above 98% was achieved for all sorted populations. PBMCs were isolated right away by Lymphoprep density gradient centrifugation and were stained directly, without culture. So that batch effects would be minimized, each experiment stained and sorted samples in pairs, pairing one healthy donor with one patient.

This clone was detected a few times. This clone's antigen is unknown. Nothing much larger sits one base from this clone, and base qualities are not available. The entire amount of isolated RNA was reverse transcribed using the High Capacity cDNA Reverse Transcription Kit, so the sequenced TCRB transcripts were expressed ones. Deep immunoSEQ sequencing was applied to naive, central memory and regulatory T cell samples, giving an average of roughly 3.5 million total reads per sample. After sorted cells were lysed in RLT buffer, RNA was extracted with DNase-treated RNeasy Micro or Mini kits, with the choice depending on cell number. To prevent cross-contamination, each cell subset was processed individually, whereas patient and healthy donor samples were processed jointly. Using the immunoSEQ multiplex PCR, TCRB sequences were amplified from cDNA into 87-bp fragments spanning the CDR3 region. Amplicons were sequenced on the Illumina HiSeq platform. The published analysis was carried out like this. PCR bias was computationally corrected using synthetic template baselines, reads within Hamming distance 2 were collapsed, and singletons that could not be merged were discarded. By aligning reads against IMGT, V, D and J genes, CDR3 length, and insertions or deletions at six rearrangement sites were assigned. Within each subset, clonotype counts were normalized to sorted cell number, and only after that were true diversity and Gini coefficients computed with the tcR R package. Repertoire sharing was quantified using the overlap coefficient calculated on TCRB nucleotide sequences. The clones in this table, taken by TCRdb from immuneACCESS, are in-frame only. Not every clone is retained; where verified, under half of the shortfall comes from an unresolved V gene, and the cause of the rest is unknown. That table is the source of V, J and clone size, and D and trimming were worked out from the DNA. For this sample there are roughly 170,000 clones; about an eighth appear just once. The biggest ten clones account for approximately 0.64% of the sample.

The sequence is built from TRBV9 and TRBJ2-7; the junction holds 9 bases that match TRBD1. The sample comprised central memory CD4+ T cells from blood. This TCR came from a woman between 18 and 29 years old in good health. CDR3 region: CASGTGTEQYF. The DNA reads as follows: TGTGCCAGCGGGACAGGGACCGAGCAGTACTTC.